Presented here are 2 T cell receptor beta chains from one specimen sequenced in a study of early stage breast cancer tumors. Assay: immunoSEQ multiplex PCR; the TCRdb copy retains only in-frame clones and omits some. The repertoire holds about 50,000 clones, with roughly 78% as singletons. The sample was blood. The receptors stem from a person in their 40s with breast cancer.

This clone appeared a single time. The chain carries TRBV7-8 and TRBJ2-1, with a possible D match to TRBD2 (6 bases). Trimming took off 5 bases at V and 1 base at J, with 15 bases between the two ends. The CDR3 is 16 residues long. Germline values: CDR1 SGHVS, CDR2 FQNEAQ. CDR3 protein: CASSLRGGASYNEQFF. In DNA form, the CDR3 reads TGTGCCAGCAGCCTCCGTGGCGGGGCTTCCTACAATGAGCAGTTCTTC.

The chain uses TRBV15 and TRBJ2-7; TRBD1 matches at 7 bases. Germline V gene data show CDR1 as LNHNV and CDR2 as YYDKDF (reference sequence). With V trimmed by 3 bases and J by 3 bases, 5 bases remained unmatched. The CDR3 runs 14 residues. The CDR3 here is CATSRTGTGYEQYF. The CDR3 bases are TGTGCCACCAGCAGGACAGGGACCGGCTACGAGCAGTACTTC.